Reported below is one TCR beta chain. Its matching antigen is unknown. A much larger clone differs from this one at a single base, so this may be a read error. The conserved phenylalanine or tryptophan is not found at the CDR3 terminus, so this likely reflects a read error. Naive CD8 sequencing libraries were generated from around 20,000 to 1,000,000 sorted cells, with 10%, 30% or 50% RNA as input. When naive CD8 T cells were sorted, they were gated as CD8+CD4-CCR7+CD45RA+. The sample originates from a study of molecular identifiers for immune sequencing clone quantification. Study details: Replicate RNA from approximately 20,000 or 98,000 naive CD8 T cells formed five aliquots; four were sequenced. Study-wide results and limits: In naive cells, under 1% of molecules belonged to clones above 20 RNA copies, against over 97% in effector cells.

The germline V and J ends were trimmed by 7 bases and 5 bases, with 15 bases remaining between them. This CDR3 is 14 amino acids long. Using its own MiXCR run on the PCR reads, TCRdb lists one record per CDR3 protein. Here the sample spans 300,000 to 350,000 distinct CDR3 sequences, over 20% being singletons. The TCR sequence derives from a human donor in good health. Some libraries in this study had Jurkat cell RNA spiked in. The sequenced sample consisted of naive CD8+ T cells from blood, with Jurkat cell RNA spiked in. Stated subset: FACS-sorted CD8+CD4-CCR7+CD45RA+ naive T cells. The chain links TRBV12-3 or TRBV12-4 to TRBJ2-1, with D possibly TRBD2 on 7 matching bases. The DNA of the CDR3 is TGTGCCAGCACCACCGGGGGGCGCGACAATGAGCAGTTCCTC. Its translation is CASTTGGRDNEQFL.